This TCR beta chain was obtained from a study of cytomegalovirus exposure and HLA in healthy donors. Overall study: The 100 to 150 validation repertoires and the roughly 700 first-cohort repertoires shared a platform, a later analysis reported. Regarding the study as a whole: The tendency of first-cohort TCR clusters to co-occur in the roughly 120 validation repertoires was identified by a subsequent analysis. High sensitivity and specificity were reportedly achieved when the classifier diagnosed cytomegalovirus status. Across donors, most TCRs were seen rarely, yet some public ones were widespread.

Notes on this clone: Its target is not known.

Sequencing was performed with immunoSEQ multiplex PCR; in TCRdb, only in-frame clones are kept and a portion is missing. The sample has about 150,000 clones; around 93% are singletons. V lost 5 bases to trimming and J lost 2 bases; unmatched junction nucleotides: 6. The CDR3 has 14 residues. Germline CDR1 is SNHLY and CDR2 is FYNNEI. The chain couples TRBV2 to TRBJ2-7, with TRBD1 identical over 7 bases. Sequences were obtained from PBMCs. The sequence was obtained from a man in his late teens or twenties in good health and CMV-seropositive. CDR3 region: CASSYLRGTYEQYF. The DNA of the CDR3 is TGTGCCAGCAGTTACCTCAGGGGGACCTACGAGCAGTACTTC.